A selection of T cell receptor beta chains follows, all from one sample in a study of shared clonotypes between healthy human individuals. The table came from immunoSEQ multiplex PCR; TCRdb's copy has only in-frame clones and leaves some out. The sample includes hundreds of thousands of clones, roughly 83% seen only once; the top ten take about 13%. Material: PBMCs. The receptors derive from a woman in her 40s in good health. Some clones in this sample may be carry-over from other donors' samples. The conserved cysteine and the conserved F or W are not part of the CDR3 here. D genes are given only for firm matches.

J gene	V gene	D gene	CDR3 length	CDR3 protein
TRBJ1-5	TRBV2	-	11	ASSDRESQPQH
TRBJ1-1	TRBV25-1	-	11	ASRAAGNTEAF
TRBJ2-1	TRBV28	-	9	ASSSRDGWF
-	TRBV10-2	TRBD2	11	ASRAGGPFEQY
TRBJ2-5	TRBV7-7	TRBD2	12	ASGQAGGVETQY
TRBJ2-3	TRBV5-1	-	11	ASTEQGADTQY
TRBJ2-1	TRBV5-1	-	12	ASSLVPGANEQF
TRBJ2-1	TRBV10-3	-	13	AISLDSSEYNEQF
TRBJ1-6	TRBV2	TRBD1	11	ASTRTGDSPLH
TRBJ2-7	TRBV6-1	-	13	ASTKISGDPYEQY
-	TRBV5-1	-	12	ASSFLPADYEQY
TRBJ2-3	TRBV6-5	TRBD1	12	ASSYSGQGDAQY
TRBJ2-7	TRBV28	-	12	ASSFPSVPYEQY
TRBJ2-1	TRBV27	-	13	ASSVRGRGFNEQF
TRBJ1-3	TRBV18	-	14	ASSPNPVGSGNTIY
TRBJ2-7	TRBV28	TRBD1	13	ASTIDRGRHYEQY
TRBJ2-2	TRBV7-3	-	11	ASSLRWTGELF
TRBJ1-1	TRBV5-1	TRBD1	13	ASSNSGQGNTEAF
TRBJ1-6	TRBV30	TRBD1	13	AWSVPTGGDSPLH
TRBJ2-3	TRBV6-5	TRBD1	11	ASRTTGKDTQY
TRBJ1-1	TRBV7-9	TRBD1	11	ASSVTGITEAF
TRBJ2-5	TRBV5-4	TRBD1	12	ASSLGQVQETQY
TRBJ2-1	TRBV15	-	13	ATSREVGAYNEQF
TRBJ1-4	TRBV5-5	TRBD1	13	ASSPKGTGLEKLF
TRBJ2-3	TRBV4-1	TRBD2	14	ASSPGLAGVLDTQY
TRBJ2-5	TRBV18	TRBD1	13	ASSPAGTGDPHQY
TRBJ1-5	TRBV15	-	10	ATSRDSQPQH
TRBJ2-7	TRBV7-2	TRBD2	15	ASSGLSLAGSSYGQY
TRBJ1-2	TRBV7-8	TRBD1	13	ASSFGTGRNYGYT
TRBJ2-3	TRBV29-1	-	11	SVEQGGGDTQY
TRBJ2-3	TRBV7-3	-	12	ASSPGPNTDTQY
TRBJ2-5	TRBV6-1	-	13	ASTLWGSGQETQY
TRBJ2-5	TRBV9	-	14	ASSATTRGPQETQY
TRBJ1-5	TRBV28	TRBD1	16	ASSPEGAKFFSNQPQH
TRBJ1-2	TRBV27	-	11	ASSPGQSYGYT
TRBJ2-7	TRBV15	TRBD2	13	ATSRERGLAYEQY
TRBJ2-5	TRBV5-5	TRBD2	13	ASMGLAGGLETQY
TRBJ1-5	TRBV19	TRBD1	13	ASTPGQGGHQPQH
TRBJ2-7	TRBV2	-	11	ASIGTHSYEQY
TRBJ1-6	TRBV7-8	-	14	ASSLGLAGNNSPLH
TRBJ2-7	TRBV14	TRBD2	12	ASSLAGSFYEQY
TRBJ2-7	TRBV30	-	14	AWSRGVRYPSYEQY
TRBJ2-1	TRBV5-4	TRBD2	12	ASSLSLADNEQF
TRBJ2-5	TRBV28	-	10	ASSPRTETQY
TRBJ2-7	TRBV7-8	-	14	ASSFSWIRDTYEQY
TRBJ1-1	TRBV7-8	-	13	ASSLAGGRNTEAF
TRBJ2-2	TRBV19	TRBD1	13	ASRPSGGGTGELF
TRBJ2-1	TRBV5-4	TRBD2	13	ASSVWWEGNNEQF
TRBJ1-1	TRBV6-6	-	10	ASGRRDTEAF
TRBJ1-3	TRBV7-3	TRBD1	13	ASSLSTGSGNTIY
TRBJ1-5	TRBV19	-	10	ASRRLNQPQH
TRBJ2-2	TRBV19	-	15	ASSTRQTVVVSGELF
TRBJ2-5	TRBV19	TRBD2	14	ASSALSRGRLETQY
TRBJ2-1	TRBV4-1	TRBD2	15	ASSQAYRRGSYNEQF
TRBJ1-4	TRBV29-1	TRBD1	14	SVQFPRDRGNEKLF
TRBJ2-1	TRBV7-7	-	13	ASSLGSSGGNEQF
TRBJ2-3	TRBV7-8	-	12	ASSLGFGSDTQY
TRBJ1-1	TRBV28	TRBD1	13	ASRMTGNSHTEAF
TRBJ2-7	TRBV5-1	TRBD2	12	ASSFSGTSGEQY